This is a list of T cell receptor beta chains from one sample in a study of identical twins. TCRdb re-called the 5' RACE reads through MiXCR, storing one row per CDR3 protein. The sample carries approximately 280,000 distinct CDR3 sequences, about 8% recorded once. This sample was shared with a second study, whose subject was yellow fever vaccine responses in identical twins.

Material for sequencing was memory (CD45RO+) T cells sorted from blood. These receptors were taken from a young woman in good health. CDR3s include the opening cysteine and the closing phenylalanine or tryptophan. Rows may omit the clone size; those that give it use once, few, many or a size class.

j_call	clone_size	v_call	cdr3_aa
TRBJ2-3	few	TRBV6-1	CASSETGSTDTQYF
TRBJ1-3	many	TRBV6-1	CASRNPGGSSGNTIYF
TRBJ2-5	few	TRBV6-2/TRBV6-3	CASSNGGAGAQETQYF
TRBJ2-5	.	TRBV7-6	CASSLGGHRETQYF
TRBJ2-7	few	TRBV5-1	CASSLRRDNYEQYF
TRBJ2-3	many	TRBV10-2	CASSFSGGRTDTQYF
TRBJ2-1	many	TRBV29-1	CSAGPPGNEQFF
TRBJ2-1	few	TRBV29-1	CSVRTSSYNEQFF
TRBJ2-5	.	TRBV6-2/TRBV6-3	CASSTPLGQGMKTQYF
TRBJ1-6	many	TRBV4-1	CASSRQPRGNSPLHF
TRBJ2-1	.	TRBV4-2	CASSQVDRTSGRVEQFF
TRBJ2-1	few	TRBV10-2	CATETGQGYNNEQFF
TRBJ1-6	few	TRBV14	CASSQDLSGAPLHF
TRBJ2-7	.	TRBV7-8	CASSVNTGGSYEQYF
TRBJ2-7	few	TRBV28	CASNPGGARYEQYF
TRBJ2-1	few	TRBV3-1	CASSLGTSGINEQFF
TRBJ1-2	.	TRBV12-3/TRBV12-4	CASSPGTARVVGYTF
TRBJ2-1	few	TRBV3-1	CASSQGTGEQFF
TRBJ2-7	many	TRBV20-1	CSARVGDRERF
TRBJ2-5	many	TRBV5-1	CASSSDGKETQYF
TRBJ1-4	many	TRBV7-9	CASSLAHAVGEKLFF
TRBJ2-7	few	TRBV7-2	CASSPNRGRYEQYF
TRBJ2-1	.	TRBV18	CASSPLGQDHSYNEQFF
TRBJ2-1	many	TRBV12-5	CASGFGTNEQFF
TRBJ2-3	.	TRBV19	CASSIEGLVDTQYF
TRBJ2-5	many	TRBV29-1	CSVAISGGALAQYF
TRBJ2-3	few	TRBV6-1	CASSRETGTLLSTDTQYF
TRBJ2-1	.	TRBV20-1	CSARGMGAGGSYNEQFF
TRBJ2-4	.	TRBV20-1	CSAEGAGGLAKNIQYF
TRBJ2-1	many	TRBV11-1	CASSLELASGASSYNEQFF